The source of this TCR beta chain is a study of blood T cell repertoires in COVID-19. At the level of the study: There were acute and convalescent COVID-19 samples, and they came from the United States, Italy and Spain. PBMCs, B-cell-depleted T cells, or T cells were the source of the cDNA or gDNA that made up the material.

The authors' processing: Quantification of nucleated cells was approximated via reference gene primer amplification. Only in-frame clones appear in the TCRdb table, and some are missing; sequencing was by immunoSEQ multiplex PCR. V and J calls and clone size are as listed in that table; D and trimming were resolved from the DNA. Of around 280,000 clones listed, about 90% are singletons. Germline CDR1 is KGHSH and CDR2 is LQKENI. The V gene end was trimmed by 2 bases and the J gene end by 4 bases; junction bases not matched to a gene: 4. The CDR3 is made up of 15 amino acids. The clonotype originates from a young woman who had recovered from COVID-19. The chain employs TRBV18 and TRBJ1-4, with 7 bases matching TRBD1. Input material: peripheral blood. CDR3 sequence: CASSPRQGDNEKLFF. The CDR3 coding sequence is TGTGCCAGCTCACCAAGGCAGGGGGATAATGAAAAACTGTTTTTT.